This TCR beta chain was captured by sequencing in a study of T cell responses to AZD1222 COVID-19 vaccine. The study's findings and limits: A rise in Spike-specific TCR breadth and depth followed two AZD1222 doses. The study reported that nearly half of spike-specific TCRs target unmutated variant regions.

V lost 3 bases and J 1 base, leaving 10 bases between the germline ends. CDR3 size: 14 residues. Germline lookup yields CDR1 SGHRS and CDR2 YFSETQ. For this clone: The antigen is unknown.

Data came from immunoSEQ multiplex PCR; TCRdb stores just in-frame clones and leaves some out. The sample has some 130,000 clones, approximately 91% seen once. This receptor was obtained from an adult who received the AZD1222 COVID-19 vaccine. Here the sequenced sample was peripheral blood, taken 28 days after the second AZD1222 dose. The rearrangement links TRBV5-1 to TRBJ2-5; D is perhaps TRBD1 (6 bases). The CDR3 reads CASSSTGFQETQYF. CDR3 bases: TGCGCCAGCAGCTCCACAGGGTTCCAAGAGACCCAGTACTTC.